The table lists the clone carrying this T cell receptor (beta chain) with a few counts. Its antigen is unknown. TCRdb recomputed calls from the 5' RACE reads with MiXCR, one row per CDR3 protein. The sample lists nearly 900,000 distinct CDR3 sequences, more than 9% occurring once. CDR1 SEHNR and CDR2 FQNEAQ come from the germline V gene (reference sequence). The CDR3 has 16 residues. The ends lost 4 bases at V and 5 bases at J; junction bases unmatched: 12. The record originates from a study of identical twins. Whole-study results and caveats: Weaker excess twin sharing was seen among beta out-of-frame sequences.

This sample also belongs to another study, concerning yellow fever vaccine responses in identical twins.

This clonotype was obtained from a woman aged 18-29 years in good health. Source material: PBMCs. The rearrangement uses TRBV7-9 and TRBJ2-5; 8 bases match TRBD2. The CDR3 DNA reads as TGTGCCAGCAGCTCAACTTTAGCGGGGCGAGAGGAGACCCAGTACTTC. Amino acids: CASSSTLAGREETQYF.